The rows below give T cell receptor beta chains drawn from one sample of a study of T-cell memory formation after mild COVID-19. TCRdb processed the 5' RACE reads anew with MiXCR; each CDR3 protein has one entry. The table shows more than 350,000 distinct CDR3 sequences, with 16% occurring only once. Sequencing was done on a sample of PBMCs or a T cell subset sorted from them (not recorded which). The source is a man younger than 35 who had mild COVID-19 (a few samples of this study predate the infection). Cell type and time point are not known. Each CDR3 is given with its conserved first and last residue. A D gene is named only where the DNA matches it firmly. Size is omitted from some rows. Given values are once, few, many or a class for expanded clones.

NA	TRBD2	TRBV7-9	TRBJ2-3	TGTGCCAGCAGCTTGGGGAGTAGCGGGAGTAGGACAGATACGCAGTATTTT	CASSLGSSGSRTDTQYF
NA	NA	TRBV4-3	TRBJ1-2	TGCGCCAGCAGCCAAGATGGGGGATGGTATGGCTACACCTTC	CASSQDGGWYGYTF
NA	NA	TRBV7-9	TRBJ2-2	TGTGCCAGCAGGCCTGCCGGGGCTTGGAACACCGGGGAGCTGTTTTTT	CASRPAGAWNTGELFF
many	NA	TRBV6-6	TRBJ2-3	TGTGCCAGCAGTTTGGCCTCTCCCACAGATACGCAGTATTTT	CASSLASPTDTQYF
few	NA	TRBV19	TRBJ1-1	TGTGCCAGTAGGGACAGAAACACTGAAGCTTTCTTT	CASRDRNTEAFF
NA	NA	TRBV5-1	TRBJ1-2	TGCGCCAGCAGCTTGGAGGGGTCAGGATTCGATGGCTACACCTTC	CASSLEGSGFDGYTF
few	NA	TRBV9	TRBJ2-5	TGTGCCAGCAGCGTAGCCCCAGGGGGAGGCGAGACCCAGTACTTC	CASSVAPGGGETQYF
few	NA	TRBV6-1	TRBJ2-6	TGTGCCAGCAGTGACACCGGGACAATCTCTGGGGCCAACGTCCTGACTTTC	CASSDTGTISGANVLTF
few	NA	TRBV6-1	TRBJ2-7	TGTGCCAGCAGTGAGGCAGCCTACGAGCAGTACTTC	CASSEAAYEQYF
few	NA	TRBV12-3/TRBV12-4	TRBJ2-3	TGTGCCAGCAGATCAGGGACGGCAACCAGCACAGATACGCAGTATTTT	CASRSGTATSTDTQYF
few	TRBD1	TRBV6-1	TRBJ2-1	TGTGCCAGCAGTGGAGGACAGGTCTATCGGAATGAGCAGTTCTTC	CASSGGQVYRNEQFF
few	NA	TRBV7-9	TRBJ2-7	TGTGCCAGCAGCTCCCATCCGTCCCTAAGCTCCTACGAGCAGTACTTC	CASSSHPSLSSYEQYF
many	TRBD2	TRBV24-1	TRBJ2-1	TGTGCCACCAGTACTCCTAGCGGGGGGGCCAATGAGCAGTTCTTC	CATSTPSGGANEQFF
NA	NA	TRBV10-2	TRBJ2-1	TGCGCCAGCAGTGGGCCGGGTGACCCCCCTGTGAATGAGCAGTTCTTC	CASSGPGDPPVNEQFF
many	NA	TRBV7-2	TRBJ2-4	TGTGCCAGCAGCTTAGGGGGTGGGCGGAACATTCAGTACTTC	CASSLGGGRNIQYF